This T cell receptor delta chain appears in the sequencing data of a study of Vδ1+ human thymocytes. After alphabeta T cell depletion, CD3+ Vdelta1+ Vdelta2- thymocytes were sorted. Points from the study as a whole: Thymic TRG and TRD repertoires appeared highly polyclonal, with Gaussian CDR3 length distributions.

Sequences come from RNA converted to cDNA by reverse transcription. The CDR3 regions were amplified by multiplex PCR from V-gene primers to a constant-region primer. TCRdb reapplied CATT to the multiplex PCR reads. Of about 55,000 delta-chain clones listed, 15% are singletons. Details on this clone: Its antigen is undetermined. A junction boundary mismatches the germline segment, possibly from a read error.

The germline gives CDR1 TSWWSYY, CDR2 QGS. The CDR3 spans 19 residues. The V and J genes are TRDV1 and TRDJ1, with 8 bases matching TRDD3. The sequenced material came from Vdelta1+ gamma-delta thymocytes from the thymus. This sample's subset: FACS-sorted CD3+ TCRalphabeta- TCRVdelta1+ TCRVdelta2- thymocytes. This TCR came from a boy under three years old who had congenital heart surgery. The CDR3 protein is CALGLPRAYWGFRGDKLTF. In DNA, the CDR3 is TGTGCTCTTGGGCTCCCCAGAGCCTACTGGGGGTTTAGGGGCGATAAACTCACCTTT.